Listed here is a single T cell receptor beta chain. This clonotype has just a few counts. Its antigen is not yet known. No base-level quality is on record; no much larger clone is a single base apart. These data originate in a study of naive and memory T cell subsets (dated 2017 in TCRdb). A note on the overall study: An open-source, UMI-based TCR alpha and beta sequencing pipeline was applied to sorted naive and memory peripheral blood T cell subsets. RNA was DNase-treated and reverse transcribed with TCR constant-region primers, mostly using SuperScript III. The functional CMV T cell responses agreed completely with IgG serology results. What the work shows at the level of the full study, not this receptor alone: In both CD4 and CD8 cells, a rise in Gini index and a fall in Shannon and inverse Simpson diversity were observed from naive through CM, EM and EMRA. RNA-based TCR counts may be affected by expression changes linked to T cell activation and differentiation. After error correction, over 95% of naive TCR sequences appeared only once, giving much steeper abundance distributions than memory subsets. TCR abundance followed a power law with an exponent that was different for naive and memory subsets but consistent across the three individuals. A clonotype was defined as a single alpha or beta chain sequence rather than as a paired alpha/beta receptor. A few larger clonotypes were present in naive repertoires, especially CD8 naive repertoires, and these clonotypes were possibly memory cells re-expressing CD45RA. No ground truth was available to validate the repertoire findings for the naive and memory subsets.

Relative to germline, V is 2 bases shorter and J is 0 bases shorter, with 5 bases between their ends. From the germline V gene, CDR1 is SGHAT and CDR2 is FQNNGV. The CDR3 spans 14 residues, from the cysteine through the phenylalanine. Left in the record is the CDR3 DNA by itself, 42 bases read in frame from the first base. Libraries were made using UMI-ligation and nested PCR. The beta constant-region primer consisted of an equimolar mixture of two oligonucleotides that together covered TRBC1 and TRBC2. The ligated cDNA went through four rounds of PCR with nested alpha and beta constant-region primers together with the SP2 primer. A single-stranded oligonucleotide carrying the SP2 primer and a 12-nucleotide UMI was ligated to the 3' end of the cDNA by T4 RNA ligase 1. The ligation reaction was kept at 16 degrees C for 20-24 hours. PCR2 was typically run as a SYBR Green qPCR and stopped at a predetermined threshold to prevent over-amplification. Every purification after the first one was done using Agencourt AMPure XP magnetic beads. Libraries were quantified by Qubit and checked on a TapeStation, where a main peak was expected near 650 bp. Pooled libraries were sequenced on an Illumina MiSeq with v2 2x251 paired-end kits, typically giving roughly 0.9-2.1 million reads per sample. Each sample library was pooled at around 4.1 nM, and about 4.5-7% PhiX was included to improve cluster recognition. Turning to the authors' computational methods: Using tag matching that tolerated one base-pair mismatch, Decombinator assigned V and J genes to FASTQ reads that had been processed by Demultiplexor. UMIs were used by Collapsinator to correct both sequencing errors and frequency errors arising from PCR heterogeneity. CDR3Translator translated TCRs and extracted CDR3s from the conserved cysteine to the FGXG phenylalanine, flagging non-productive sequences. Gini, Shannon entropy and inverse Simpson indices were calculated on repertoires subsampled to equal numbers of UMI-defined TCRs. Clonotype abundance distributions were fitted to a power law by maximum likelihood within the linear range. On one naive CD8 sample, the pipeline and MIGEC gave similar UMI counts, unique TCR numbers and clonal distributions. One analysis removed from the naive repertoire any naive TCRs that were also found in any memory subset from the same donor. A set of several thousand CMV-associated CDR3 sequences, compiled from VDJdb and a published dataset, was used to search the repertoires. Using fastp at Q25 and MiXCR, TCRdb reprocessed the public reads and kept productive beta chains. A single entry per CDR3 protein holds the most common genes and DNA from its merged rows. TCRdb assigned the V and J calls; the authors' analysis was not used. This sample has approximately 80,000 distinct CDR3 sequences in its table, and over 8.5% of those were observed once. Together, the top ten hold over 1% of the sample.

Separate amplification of TCR alpha and beta chain libraries was performed from the second PCR step onward. To determine each donor's CMV status, fresh PBMCs were stimulated overnight with CMV viral lysate, and IFNgamma production from CD4+ T cells was then assessed. Using Miltenyi beads, CD4 T cells were first positively selected, and CD8 T cells were then positively selected from the CD4-negative fraction. Cells were stained for CD3, CD4, CD8, CD45RA, CD27 and a live/dead dye and were sorted on a BD Aria II into four subsets based on CD45RA and CD27. A few healthy volunteers provided blood, and each donor's sample was split into CD4 and CD8 T cells and then further divided into four differentiation subsets. Roughly 120 ml of peripheral blood was collected from each donor, and PBMC were isolated by Ficoll-Paque PLUS density-gradient centrifugation. The sorted cells were lysed in RLT buffer, after which RNA was extracted using a Qiagen RNeasy kit and kept at -80 degrees C.

The receptor was derived from a human donor in good health. Sequenced input: naive CD8+ T cells from blood. Reading the label with the study, this specimen's cell subset or site is: naive T cells, CD45RA high CD27+. The V and J segments used are TRBV11-2 and TRBJ1-3; the D gene lacks a confident call. The CDR3 sequence is CASSLSRSGNTIYF. The DNA sequence is given as TGTGCCAGCAGCTTATCTCGCTCTGGAAACACCATATATTTT.